This T cell receptor (beta chain) emerged from a study of blood T cell repertoires in COVID-19. On the study more broadly: Nucleic acid was either cDNA or gDNA, and it came from T cells, B-cell-depleted T cells, or PBMCs.

In the original processing: Amplifying reference gene primers gave estimates of nucleated cell counts. Sequencing used immunoSEQ multiplex PCR; TCRdb keeps in-frame clones, though not all of them. For V, J and clone size, that table is used; D and trimming come from the DNA. The table has around 300,000 clones, about 90% seen once. This CDR3 has 16 residues. The V gene lost 5 bases and the J gene lost 5 bases, with 21 bases spanning the gap. Germline V gene sequence: CDR1 SGHAT, CDR2 FQNNGV. Specimen: peripheral blood. The chain recombines TRBV11-2 with TRBJ2-5; weak D call: TRBD2 (6 bases). The TCR originated in a woman aged 40 to 50 with acute or convalescent COVID-19. The CDR3 is CASSPSQDYVWETQYF. In DNA form, the CDR3 reads TGTGCCAGCAGCCCTAGTCAGGACTACGTTTGGGAGACCCAGTACTTC.